This T cell receptor beta chain was observed in a study of sequential checkpoint blockade in melanoma. Germline CDR1 is ENHRY and CDR2 is SYGVKD. CDR3 length equals 15 residues. V lost 0 bases, J lost 5 bases, and 13 bases lay in between. Treatment here: randomized to nivolumab then ipilimumab (arm A) or the reverse (arm B). From thawed PBMCs, live CD3+CD8+ cells negative for CD19 and CD56 were sorted. Measured with immunoSEQ multiplex PCR; TCRdb has only the in-frame clones, and not every one. The data show around 18,000 clones, around 68% seen once. The chain uses TRBV10-3 and TRBJ1-1, with D tentatively TRBD1 (5 bases). This sequence was found in a human donor with melanoma. This specimen was CD8+ T cells sorted from blood (inferred from file names), taken from a patient given nivolumab and ipilimumab in sequence. The CDR3 loop reads CAISESDRGGTEAFF. The CDR3 DNA sequence: TGTGCCATCAGTGAGTCCGACCGGGGGGGGACTGAAGCTTTCTTT.